The entry below gives a single T cell receptor beta chain sequence along with its context. The antigen is not known. V lost 4 bases, J lost 0 bases, and 11 bases lay in between. Germline assignment: CDR1 SGHRS and CDR2 YFSETQ. The CDR3 loop spans 15 amino acids. Sorting of unstimulated PBMCs yielded separate CD3+CD4+ and CD3+CD8+ fractions. Libraries were prepared by immunoSEQ multiplex PCR; TCRdb keeps only in-frame clonotypes and omits some of them. The sample contains about 75,000 clones, around four fifths of which appear only once. The sample belongs to a study of T cell clones after liver transplantation. Study-wide findings and caveats: Post-transplant time points were not standardized, so conclusions are preliminary.

The sequenced sample was CD4+ T cells from blood, obtained less than 50 months after liver transplant. This clonotype was sampled from a human patient who received a liver transplant. The graft donor may have contributed some T cells. The chain joins TRBV5-1 to TRBJ2-1; D gene unclear. Here the CDR3 DNA reads TGCGCCAGCAGCCAAGTCGACGTCTCCTACAATGAGCAGTTCTTC. As protein: CASSQVDVSYNEQFF.